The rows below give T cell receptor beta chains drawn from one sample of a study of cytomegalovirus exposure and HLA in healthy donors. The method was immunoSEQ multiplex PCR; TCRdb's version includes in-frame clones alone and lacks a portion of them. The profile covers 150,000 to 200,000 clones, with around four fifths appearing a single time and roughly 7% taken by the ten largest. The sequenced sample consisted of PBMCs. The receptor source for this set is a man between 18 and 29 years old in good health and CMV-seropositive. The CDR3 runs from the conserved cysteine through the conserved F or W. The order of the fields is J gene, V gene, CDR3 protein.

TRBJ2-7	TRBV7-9	CASSPTVRTSGGKDYEQYF
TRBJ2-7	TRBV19	CASRSKTGGYEQYF
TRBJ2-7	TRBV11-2	CASSAIAGRSYEQYF
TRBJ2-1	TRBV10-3	CAISVLAGGYSSYNEQFF
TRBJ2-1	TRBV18	CASSPRGKQGGDEQFF
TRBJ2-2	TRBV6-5	CASSRTGAPGELFF
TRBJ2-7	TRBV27	CASSSPGQGTYEQYF
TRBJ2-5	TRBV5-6	CASRLGGQGVAKTQYF
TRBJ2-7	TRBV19	CASSNTGGTYEQYF
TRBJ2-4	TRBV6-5	CASSPETSSKNIQYF
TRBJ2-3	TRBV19	CASSSRGALAGEDTQYF
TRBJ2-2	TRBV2	CASSEDSGSSGELFF
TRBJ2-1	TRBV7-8	CASSPGTGTGNEQFF
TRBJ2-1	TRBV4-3	CASSQASGNEQFF
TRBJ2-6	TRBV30	CAWSAISGANVLTF
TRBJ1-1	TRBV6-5	CASRGTGTNTEAFF
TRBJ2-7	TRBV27	CASSAGSSYEQYF
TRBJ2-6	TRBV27	CASSLGRSGANVLTF
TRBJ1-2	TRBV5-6	CASSLWWRGVDGYTF
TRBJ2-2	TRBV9	CASSRLQTNTGELFF
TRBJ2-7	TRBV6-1	CASSPEMGGVHEQYF
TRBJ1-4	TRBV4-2	CASSHPGVGEKLFF
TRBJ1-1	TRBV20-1	CSARATPEAFF
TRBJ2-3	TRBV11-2	CASSRLSSTDTQYF
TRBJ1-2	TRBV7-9	CASSFDSYGYTF
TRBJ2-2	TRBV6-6	CASSYAGVPGELFF
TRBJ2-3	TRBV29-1	CSVGVLAGGPITQYF
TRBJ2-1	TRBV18	CASSPSMTGSYNEQFF
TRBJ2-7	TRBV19	CASSSTSYPYEQYF
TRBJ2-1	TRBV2	CASSGRAYNEQFF
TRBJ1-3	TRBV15	CATSGNRDSSGNTIYF
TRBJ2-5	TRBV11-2	CASSREYQREETQYF
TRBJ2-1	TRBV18	CASSPAASGGDEQFF
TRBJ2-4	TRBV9	CASSVGGDIQYF
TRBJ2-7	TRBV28	CASSTQGQGAVGYEQYF
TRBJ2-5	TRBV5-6	CASTGTGQETQYF
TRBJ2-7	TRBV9	CASSVGGTSSYEQYF
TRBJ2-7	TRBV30	CAAEGGSYEQYF
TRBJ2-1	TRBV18	CASSPGSGGRNEQFF
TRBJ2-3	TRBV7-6	CASSSGLAGPIPTLYTQYF
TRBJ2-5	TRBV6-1	CASSALTGTAQETQYF
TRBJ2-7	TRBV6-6	CASSYRDRGQYEQYF
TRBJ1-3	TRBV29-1	CSVVDRVSGNTIYF
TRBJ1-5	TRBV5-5	CASSFTASSNQPQHF
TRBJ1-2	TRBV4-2	CASRPTGGDVYGYTF
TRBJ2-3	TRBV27	CASSLLPPGRGGLDTQYF
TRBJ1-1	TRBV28	CASIGAGWFF
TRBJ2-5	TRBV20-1	CSARVGETQYF
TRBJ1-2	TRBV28	CASSFPGGYGYTF
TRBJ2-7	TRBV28	CASSLGLKDYEQYF
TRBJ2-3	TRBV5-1	CASSETRDKGEDTQYF
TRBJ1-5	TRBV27	CASSQSGNQPQHF
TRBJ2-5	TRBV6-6	CASSRTEQETQYF
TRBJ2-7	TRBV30	CAWAPGLPPYEQYF
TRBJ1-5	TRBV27	CASSFWSGADQPQHF
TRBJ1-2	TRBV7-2	CASSPNYYGYTF